These T cell receptor beta chains were read from a single sample in a study of cytomegalovirus exposure and HLA in healthy donors. Method: immunoSEQ multiplex PCR; TCRdb's copy keeps in-frame clones and lacks some. Here the sample spans some 97,000 clones, around 72% being singletons. The material sequenced was PBMCs. All receptors derive from a male donor in good health and CMV-seropositive. Each CDR3 is given with its conserved first and last residue. A D gene is named only where the DNA matches it firmly. Part of the rows lack a size; the others show once, few, many or a class for expanded clones.

J: TRBJ2-5
D: TRBD2
V: TRBV11-2
size: .
length: 18
DNA: TGTGCCAGCAGCTTCGGACTAGCGGGGGCCCTTGAGCAAGAGACCCAGTACTTC
CDR3: CASSFGLAGALEQETQYF

J: TRBJ2-7
D: TRBD2
V: TRBV4-3
size: .
length: 13
DNA: TGCGCCAGCAGCCAAGTGGCGGGGGGCGAGCAGTACTTC
CDR3: CASSQVAGGEQYF

J: TRBJ1-1
D: .
V: TRBV7-2
size: .
length: 14
DNA: TGTGCCAGCAGCTTAGGGGGCACGAACACTGAAGCTTTCTTT
CDR3: CASSLGGTNTEAFF

J: TRBJ1-1
D: TRBD1
V: TRBV5-1
size: .
length: 16
DNA: TGCGCCAGCAGCTCGCAGACAGGGTATTTGAACACTGAAGCTTTCTTT
CDR3: CASSSQTGYLNTEAFF

J: TRBJ2-7
D: .
V: TRBV5-1
size: .
length: 16
DNA: TGCGCCAGCAGCGGCTCTGGAGGGCTCAGCTCCTACGAGCAGTACTTC
CDR3: CASSGSGGLSSYEQYF

J: TRBJ1-1
D: .
V: TRBV6-1
size: few
length: 11
DNA: TGTGCCAGCACTATGGGAGGTGAAGCTTTCTTT
CDR3: CASTMGGEAFF

J: TRBJ2-3
D: TRBD2
V: TRBV10-1
size: .
length: 16
DNA: TGCGCCAGCAGTTCGGGACTAGCGGGGGGTGTTGATACGCAGTATTTT
CDR3: CASSSGLAGGVDTQYF

J: TRBJ2-2
D: .
V: TRBV28
size: .
length: 13
DNA: TGTGCCAGCAGTTTATCCGGTACCGGGGAGCTGTTTTTT
CDR3: CASSLSGTGELFF

J: TRBJ2-7
D: TRBD2
V: TRBV30
size: .
length: 14
DNA: TGTGCCTGGACTGGGCGGGGGAGCTCCTACGAGCAGTACTTC
CDR3: CAWTGRGSSYEQYF

J: TRBJ1-3
D: .
V: TRBV6-6
size: few
length: 14
DNA: TGTGCCAGCAGCCCAGAACCCTCTGGAAACACCATATATTTT
CDR3: CASSPEPSGNTIYF

J: TRBJ2-1
D: TRBD2
V: TRBV5-5
size: .
length: 16
DNA: TGTGCCAGCAGCTACCTGGCTAGCGGGGGAGTCGATGAGCAGTTCTTC
CDR3: CASSYLASGGVDEQFF

J: TRBJ2-3
D: .
V: TRBV4-2
size: .
length: 15
DNA: TGTGCCAGCAGCCTAACTGCGGGGTTGACAGATACGCAGTATTTT
CDR3: CASSLTAGLTDTQYF

J: TRBJ1-5
D: .
V: TRBV10-1
size: .
length: 10
DNA: TGCGCCAGGAAGAGGCAGCCCCAGCATTTT
CDR3: CARKRQPQHF

J: TRBJ1-2
D: .
V: TRBV25-1
size: once
length: 14
DNA: TGTGCCAGCAGCCCGGTCGGAGGACTCTGGGGCTACACCTTC
CDR3: CASSPVGGLWGYTF

J: TRBJ1-5
D: .
V: TRBV10-3
size: .
length: 15
DNA: TGTGCCATCAGTGCGAGGACGGAGGGCAATCAGCCCCAGCATTTT
CDR3: CAISARTEGNQPQHF

J: TRBJ1-3
D: .
V: TRBV5-1
size: .
length: 15
DNA: TGCGCCAGCAGCCCTGGTACGGGGTTTGGAAACACCATATATTTT
CDR3: CASSPGTGFGNTIYF

J: TRBJ1-1
D: .
V: TRBV11-3
size: .
length: 11
DNA: TGTGCCAGCAGTAGCGGGGCTGAAGCTTTCTTT
CDR3: CASSSGAEAFF

J: TRBJ2-5
D: .
V: TRBV9
size: .
length: 14
DNA: TGTGCCAGCAGCGTAGACGGGTTCCGGGAGACCCAGTACTTC
CDR3: CASSVDGFRETQYF

J: TRBJ1-6
D: TRBD1
V: TRBV7-2
size: .
length: 16
DNA: TGTGCCAGCAGCTTAAATTCAGGGGGCGCGAATTCACCCCTCCACTTT
CDR3: CASSLNSGGANSPLHF

J: TRBJ2-3
D: TRBD2
V: TRBV7-9
size: .
length: 16
DNA: TGTGCCAGCAGCCCCCTGGTATCTAGCGGGGCAGATACGCAGTATTTT
CDR3: CASSPLVSSGADTQYF

J: TRBJ2-6
D: .
V: TRBV7-8
size: once
length: 17
DNA: TGTGCCAGCAGCTTAGGCCACAGGAACTCTGGGGCCAACGTCCTGACTTTC
CDR3: CASSLGHRNSGANVLTF

J: TRBJ2-7
D: TRBD2
V: TRBV4-2
size: .
length: 14
DNA: TGTGCCAGCAGCCCTAGCGGGGGGGTCTACGAGCAGTACTTC
CDR3: CASSPSGGVYEQYF

J: TRBJ2-5
D: TRBD2
V: TRBV10-3
size: few
length: 14
DNA: TGTGCCTCCACCGTCAGCGGGGACCAAGAGACCCAGTACTTC
CDR3: CASTVSGDQETQYF

J: TRBJ1-1
D: .
V: TRBV27
size: .
length: 13
DNA: TGTGCCAGCAGCCCTGTAGGGGGCACTGAAGCTTTCTTT
CDR3: CASSPVGGTEAFF

J: TRBJ1-1
D: .
V: TRBV19
size: .
length: 15
DNA: TGTGCCAGTACCCCGTTTGGGGCCACGAACACTGAAGCTTTCTTT
CDR3: CASTPFGATNTEAFF

J: TRBJ1-6
D: .
V: TRBV7-8
size: .
length: 15
DNA: TGTGCCAGCAGCTTAATCCAGGGAGGCAATTCACCCCTCCACTTT
CDR3: CASSLIQGGNSPLHF

J: TRBJ2-1
D: .
V: TRBV30
size: .
length: 13
DNA: TGTGCCTGGAACGCTAGGTCTTACAATGAGCAGTTCTTC
CDR3: CAWNARSYNEQFF

J: TRBJ2-7
D: TRBD2
V: TRBV10-3
size: .
length: 13
DNA: TGTGCCATCAGTGAGGGGACTAGTATCGAGCAGTACTTC
CDR3: CAISEGTSIEQYF

J: TRBJ2-7
D: TRBD1
V: TRBV4-2
size: .
length: 14
DNA: TGTGCCAGCAGCAGGGACAGGGGGACCTACGAGCAGTACTTC
CDR3: CASSRDRGTYEQYF

J: TRBJ2-7
D: .
V: TRBV4-3
size: .
length: 13
DNA: TGCGCCAGCAGCCGGGACATGGCTTTAGAGCAGTACTTC
CDR3: CASSRDMALEQYF

J: TRBJ1-1
D: TRBD1
V: TRBV30
size: .
length: 15
DNA: TGTGCCGGGAATCGCGGACAGGGTAGGGACACTGAAGCTTTCTTT
CDR3: CAGNRGQGRDTEAFF

J: TRBJ2-3
D: TRBD2
V: TRBV5-1
size: .
length: 15
DNA: TGCGCCAGCAGCTTGGGCGGGGGGGCATCAGATACGCAGTATTTT
CDR3: CASSLGGGASDTQYF

J: TRBJ1-4
D: TRBD1
V: TRBV30
size: .
length: 13
DNA: TGTGCTCGTCAGGGGGCGGGTAATGAAAAACTGTTTTTT
CDR3: CARQGAGNEKLFF

J: TRBJ2-6
D: .
V: TRBV7-2
size: .
length: 16
DNA: TGTGCCAGCAGCCCCTCGCGGGCTGATGGGGCCAACGTCCTGACTTTC
CDR3: CASSPSRADGANVLTF

J: TRBJ2-5
D: TRBD1
V: TRBV4-3
size: .
length: 15
DNA: TGCGCCAGCAGCATCCGGGACAGGGGGCAGGAGACCCAGTACTTC
CDR3: CASSIRDRGQETQYF

J: TRBJ1-6
D: TRBD1
V: TRBV27
size: few
length: 16
DNA: TGTGCCAGCAGTTTAGATGGGACAGGGGTCAATTCACCCCTCCACTTT
CDR3: CASSLDGTGVNSPLHF

J: TRBJ1-5
D: .
V: TRBV28
size: .
length: 13
DNA: TGTGCCAGCGGGATCGAGGGTATACGGCCCCAGCATTTT
CDR3: CASGIEGIRPQHF

J: TRBJ1-1
D: .
V: TRBV6-5
size: .
length: 13
DNA: TGTGCCAGGGGGGGGGCGCAAAACACTGAAGCTTTCTTT
CDR3: CARGGAQNTEAFF

J: TRBJ1-3
D: .
V: TRBV11-3
size: .
length: 14
DNA: TGTGCCAGCAGCACTACAGGGACTGGAAACACCATATATTTT
CDR3: CASSTTGTGNTIYF

J: TRBJ1-4
D: TRBD1
V: TRBV5-1
size: .
length: 14
DNA: TGCGCCAGCAGCTTGGGACAGGGTGGTGAAAAACTGTTTTTT
CDR3: CASSLGQGGEKLFF

J: TRBJ2-7
D: TRBD2
V: TRBV5-1
size: .
length: 14
DNA: TGCGCCAGCAGCCCCGGGACTAGCTCCTACGAGCAGTACTTC
CDR3: CASSPGTSSYEQYF

J: TRBJ2-1
D: TRBD2
V: TRBV19
size: .
length: 20
DNA: TGTGCCAGTAGTATAGGTCGGCTAGCGGGGGGGTGGAGCTCCTACAATGAGCAGTTCTTC
CDR3: CASSIGRLAGGWSSYNEQFF

J: TRBJ2-5
D: TRBD2
V: TRBV7-2
size: few
length: 16
DNA: TGTGCCAGCAGCACCCGGACTAGCGGGGAGGGTCTGACCCAGTACTTC
CDR3: CASSTRTSGEGLTQYF

J: TRBJ1-1
D: .
V: TRBV29-1
size: once
length: 12
DNA: TGCAGCGCCTACAGAGCTACTCCCTCGGCAGGCTTT
CDR3: CSAYRATPSAGF

J: TRBJ1-1
D: .
V: TRBV7-9
size: .
length: 14
DNA: TGTGCCAGCAGCTTAGTTGAGGGGAACACTGAAGCTTTCTTT
CDR3: CASSLVEGNTEAFF

J: TRBJ2-2
D: .
V: TRBV10-3
size: .
length: 16
DNA: TGTGCCATCAGTGAGTTTACGGGACAAAACACCGGGGAGCTGTTTTTT
CDR3: CAISEFTGQNTGELFF

J: TRBJ2-1
D: TRBD2
V: TRBV4-3
size: once
length: 16
DNA: TGCGCCAGCAGCCAAGTTAGCGGGACAATCTACAATGAGCAGTTCTTC
CDR3: CASSQVSGTIYNEQFF

J: TRBJ1-1
D: .
V: TRBV6-5
size: .
length: 13
DNA: TGTGCCAGCAGTTTCGGGGGGAGCACTGAAGCTTTCTTT
CDR3: CASSFGGSTEAFF

J: TRBJ2-1
D: .
V: TRBV5-1
size: few
length: 14
DNA: TGCGCCAGCAGCTTTCGACTAACCTACAATGAGCAGTTCTTC
CDR3: CASSFRLTYNEQFF

J: TRBJ2-1
D: .
V: TRBV7-2
size: once
length: 12
DNA: TGTGCCAGCAGCTTAAGAGGGTATGAGCAGTTCTTC
CDR3: CASSLRGYEQFF

J: TRBJ2-5
D: .
V: TRBV5-1
size: .
length: 15
DNA: TGCGCCAGCAGCTTGCTACCCTACAGGGAAGAGACCCAGTACTTC
CDR3: CASSLLPYREETQYF

J: TRBJ2-2
D: .
V: TRBV9
size: .
length: 18
DNA: TGTGCCAGCAGCGTAGCTACAGGAGGGGGCGGGCCTACCGGGGAGCTGTTTTTT
CDR3: CASSVATGGGGPTGELFF

J: TRBJ2-7
D: .
V: TRBV7-9
size: .
length: 13
DNA: TGTGCCAGCAGCGGGGACACCTCCTACGAGCAGTACTTC
CDR3: CASSGDTSYEQYF

J: TRBJ1-5
D: TRBD1
V: TRBV7-8
size: .
length: 20
DNA: TGTGCCAGCAGCTTAGGAGGAAAAATTACCGGGACAGGGGCCCATCAGCCCCAGCATTTT
CDR3: CASSLGGKITGTGAHQPQHF

J: TRBJ2-7
D: .
V: TRBV6-1
size: many
length: 15
DNA: TGTGCCAGCAGTCCATCCTTCGGGGAGCCCTACGAGCAGTACTTC
CDR3: CASSPSFGEPYEQYF

J: TRBJ1-5
D: .
V: TRBV6-4
size: .
length: 22
DNA: TGTGCCAGCAGTGACCCCGGATCTGGAGGGTATTACGCGGGTTATAGCAATCAGCCCCAGCATTTT
CDR3: CASSDPGSGGYYAGYSNQPQHF

J: TRBJ2-7
D: .
V: TRBV4-3
size: .
length: 13
DNA: TGCGCCAGCAGCCAAACAGAAACCTACGAGCAGTACTTC
CDR3: CASSQTETYEQYF

J: TRBJ2-2
D: .
V: TRBV7-2
size: .
length: 15
DNA: TGTGCCAGCAGCCCCATGGGCACGAACACCGGGGAGCTGTTTTTT
CDR3: CASSPMGTNTGELFF

J: TRBJ2-7
D: .
V: TRBV11-3
size: .
length: 15
DNA: TGTGCCAGCAGCTTGGAGGTAGGGTATGGATACGAGCAGTACTTC
CDR3: CASSLEVGYGYEQYF

J: TRBJ2-1
D: .
V: TRBV20-1
size: .
length: 11
DNA: TGCAGTGCTGTAGATTTGGATGAGCAGTTCTTC
CDR3: CSAVDLDEQFF